The 4 T cell receptor beta chains in this list originate from one sample, sequenced in a study of shared clonotypes between healthy human individuals. Repertoires were generated with immunoSEQ multiplex PCR, while TCRdb's copy carries only in-frame clones and drops some. The sample comprises about a million clones, approximately 80% of which are singletons, and approximately 1.5% rests with the top ten. Sequenced input: memory CD4+ T cells sorted from blood. Subset noted: CD45RA-negative fraction. These receptors came from a man aged 18 to 30 in good health.

The V and J genes are TRBV9 and TRBJ1-3; 8 bases match TRBD1. The CDR3 extends over 15 amino acids. J was trimmed by 0 bases and V by 4 bases; bases with no gene match: 3. Germline V gene lookup returns CDR1 SGDLS and CDR2 YYNGEE. CDR3 loop: CASSPTGGSGNTIYF. CDR3 DNA: TGTGCCAGCAGCCCTACAGGGGGCTCTGGAAACACCATATATTTT.

This clone was counted a few times. This chain uses TRBV7-2 with TRBJ1-2, with D tentatively TRBD1 (6 bases). The CDR3 is 15 amino acids. V lost 1 base, J lost 4 bases, and 13 bases lay in between. Germline V gene data show CDR1 as SGHTA and CDR2 as FQGNSA. CDR3 in amino acids: CASSLVTGKGYGYTF. The CDR3, as DNA: TGTGCCAGCAGCTTAGTAACAGGGAAAGGCTATGGCTACACCTTC.

This clone was seen more than once but under ten times. The chain uses TRBV28 and TRBJ1-1, with TRBD1 as a possible D gene (5 bases). Germline loops: CDR1 MDHEN, CDR2 SYDVKM. This CDR3 is built from 12 residues. V lost 1 base and J lost 6, with 6 bases in between. The CDR3 nucleotides are TGTGCCAGCAGTTTATCGGGGGCTGAAGCTTTCTTT. It translates to CASSLSGAEAFF.

This chain joins TRBV30 and TRBJ1-4; TRBD1 agrees at 7 bases. Germline V gene sequence: CDR1 GTSNPN, CDR2 SVGIG (reference sequence). The J segment lost 5 bases and the V segment lost 8 bases, leaving 8 bases of the junction unmatched. The CDR3 contains 13 residues. Written as DNA, the CDR3 is TGTGCCCGGGGGGGACAGCAGAATGAAAAACTGTTTTTT. Its translation is CARGGQQNEKLFF. Full variable domain (outside the CDR3, taken from reference TRBV30 and TRBJ1-4): SQTIHQWPATLVQPVGSPLSLECTVEGTSNPNLYWYRQAAGRGLQLLFYSVGIGQISSEVPQNLSASRPQDRQFILSSKKLLLSDSGFYLCARGGQQNEKLFFGSGTQLSVL.